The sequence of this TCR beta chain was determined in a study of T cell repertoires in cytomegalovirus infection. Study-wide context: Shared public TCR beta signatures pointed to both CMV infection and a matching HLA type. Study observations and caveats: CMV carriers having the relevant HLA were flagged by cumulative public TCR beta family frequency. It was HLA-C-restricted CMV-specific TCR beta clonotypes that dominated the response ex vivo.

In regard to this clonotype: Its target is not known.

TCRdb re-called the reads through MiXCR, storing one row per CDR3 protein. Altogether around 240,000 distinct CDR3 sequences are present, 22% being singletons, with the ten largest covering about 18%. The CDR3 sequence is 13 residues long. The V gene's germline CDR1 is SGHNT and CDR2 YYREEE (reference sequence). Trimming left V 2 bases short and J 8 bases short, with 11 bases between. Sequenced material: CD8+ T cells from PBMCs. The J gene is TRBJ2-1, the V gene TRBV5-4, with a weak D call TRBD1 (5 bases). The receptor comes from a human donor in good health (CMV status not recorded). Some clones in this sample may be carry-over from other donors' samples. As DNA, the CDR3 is TGTGCCAGCAGCTTAGGCAGGGCGGATGAGCAGTTCTTC. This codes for CASSLGRADEQFF.